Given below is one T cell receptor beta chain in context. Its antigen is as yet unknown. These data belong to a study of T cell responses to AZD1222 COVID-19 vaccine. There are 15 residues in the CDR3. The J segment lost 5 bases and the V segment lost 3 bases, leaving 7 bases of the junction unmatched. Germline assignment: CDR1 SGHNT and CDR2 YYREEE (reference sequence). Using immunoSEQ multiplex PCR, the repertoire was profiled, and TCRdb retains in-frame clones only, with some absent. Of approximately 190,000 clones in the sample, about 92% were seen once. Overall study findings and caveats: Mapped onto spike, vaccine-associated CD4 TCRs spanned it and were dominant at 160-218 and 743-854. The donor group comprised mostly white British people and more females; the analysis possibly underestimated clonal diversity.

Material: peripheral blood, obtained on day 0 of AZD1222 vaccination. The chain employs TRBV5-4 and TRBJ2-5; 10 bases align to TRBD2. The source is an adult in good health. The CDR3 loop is CASSSVAGGRETQYF. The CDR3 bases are TGTGCCAGCAGCTCCGTAGCGGGGGGCAGGGAGACCCAGTACTTC.